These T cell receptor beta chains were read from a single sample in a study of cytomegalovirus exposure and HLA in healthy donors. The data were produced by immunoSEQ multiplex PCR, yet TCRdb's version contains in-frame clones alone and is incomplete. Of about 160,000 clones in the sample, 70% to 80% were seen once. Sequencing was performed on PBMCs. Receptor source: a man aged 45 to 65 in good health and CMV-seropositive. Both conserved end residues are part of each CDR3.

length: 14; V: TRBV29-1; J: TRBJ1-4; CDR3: CSVGGSGEGEKLFF
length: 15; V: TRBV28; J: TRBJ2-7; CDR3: CASSLAGKRPYEQYF
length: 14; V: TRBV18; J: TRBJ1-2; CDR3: CASSPDRFSYGYTF
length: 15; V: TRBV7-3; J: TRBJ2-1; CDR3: CASSLLAGGFNEQFF
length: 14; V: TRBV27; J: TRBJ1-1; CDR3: CASSLIRDTTEAFF
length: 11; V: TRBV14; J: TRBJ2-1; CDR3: CASSPLNEQFF
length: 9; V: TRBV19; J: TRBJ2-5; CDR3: CADNRAQYF
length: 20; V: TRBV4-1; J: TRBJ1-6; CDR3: CASSHVQGAGLSSYNSPLHF
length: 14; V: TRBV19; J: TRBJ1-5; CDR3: CASTRDNPNQPQHF
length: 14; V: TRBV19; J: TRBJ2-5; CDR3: CASSIRNRKETQYF
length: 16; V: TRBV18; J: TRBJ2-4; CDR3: CASSPPGQKTVNIQYF
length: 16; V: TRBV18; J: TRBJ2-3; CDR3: CASSRRQGAGTDTQYF
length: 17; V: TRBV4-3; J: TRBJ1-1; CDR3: CASSQYAQGASNTEAFF
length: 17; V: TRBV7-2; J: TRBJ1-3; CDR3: CASSLSRQRSSGNTIYF
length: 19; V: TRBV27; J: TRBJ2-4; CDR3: CASSPGLAGGRIPKNIQYF
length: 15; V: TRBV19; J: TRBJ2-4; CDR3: CASSTEDRSLNIQYF
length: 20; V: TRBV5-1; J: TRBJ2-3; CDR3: CASSRRGLRDRRTSTDTQYF
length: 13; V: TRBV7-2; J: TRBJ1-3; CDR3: CASSRGGGNTIYF
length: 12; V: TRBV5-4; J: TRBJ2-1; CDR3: CASSPTGGEQFF
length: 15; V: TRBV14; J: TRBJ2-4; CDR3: CASSQVQGAGNIQYF
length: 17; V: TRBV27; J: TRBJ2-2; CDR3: CASSIWAGTGGTGELFF
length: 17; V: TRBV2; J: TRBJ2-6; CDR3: CASSDVRASSGANVLTF
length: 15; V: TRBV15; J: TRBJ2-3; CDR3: CATSRERLEVDTQYF
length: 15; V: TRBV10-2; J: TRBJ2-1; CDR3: CASSERSGGGNEQFF
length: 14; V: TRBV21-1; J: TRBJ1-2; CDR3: CASSKGRQGYGYTF
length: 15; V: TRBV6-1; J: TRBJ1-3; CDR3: CASSEGSSWGNTIYF
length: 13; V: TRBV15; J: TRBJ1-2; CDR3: CATSRTARSGYTF
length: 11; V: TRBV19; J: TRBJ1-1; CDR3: CASDGSTEAFF
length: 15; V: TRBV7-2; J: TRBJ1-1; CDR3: CASSLARGKNTEAFF
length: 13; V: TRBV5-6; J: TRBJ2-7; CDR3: CASSPGHTYEQYF
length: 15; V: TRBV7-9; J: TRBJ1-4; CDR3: CASSLVAGINEKLFF
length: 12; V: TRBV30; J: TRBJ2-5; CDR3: CAWVGQGETQYF
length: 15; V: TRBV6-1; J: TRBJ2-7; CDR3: CASSEEGGVTYEQYF
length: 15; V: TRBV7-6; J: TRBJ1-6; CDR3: CASSLVGDAGSPLHF
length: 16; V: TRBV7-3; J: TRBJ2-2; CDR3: CASSPGLAGYTGELFF
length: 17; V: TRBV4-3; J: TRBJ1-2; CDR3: CASSQDWSVRGVEGYTF
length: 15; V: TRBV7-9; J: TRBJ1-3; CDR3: CASSPTTGTIYTIYF
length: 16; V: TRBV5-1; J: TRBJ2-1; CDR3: CASSFSGGSSYNEQFF
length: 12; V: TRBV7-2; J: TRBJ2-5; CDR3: CASSTGVGEQYF
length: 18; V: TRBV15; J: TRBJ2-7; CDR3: CATRTTETSGPGVYEQYF
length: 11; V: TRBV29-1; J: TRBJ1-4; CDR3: CSVDRGEKLFF
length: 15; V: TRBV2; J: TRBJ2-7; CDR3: CASSDPGQGRYEQYF
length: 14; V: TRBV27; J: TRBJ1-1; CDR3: CASSSGQVWTEAFF